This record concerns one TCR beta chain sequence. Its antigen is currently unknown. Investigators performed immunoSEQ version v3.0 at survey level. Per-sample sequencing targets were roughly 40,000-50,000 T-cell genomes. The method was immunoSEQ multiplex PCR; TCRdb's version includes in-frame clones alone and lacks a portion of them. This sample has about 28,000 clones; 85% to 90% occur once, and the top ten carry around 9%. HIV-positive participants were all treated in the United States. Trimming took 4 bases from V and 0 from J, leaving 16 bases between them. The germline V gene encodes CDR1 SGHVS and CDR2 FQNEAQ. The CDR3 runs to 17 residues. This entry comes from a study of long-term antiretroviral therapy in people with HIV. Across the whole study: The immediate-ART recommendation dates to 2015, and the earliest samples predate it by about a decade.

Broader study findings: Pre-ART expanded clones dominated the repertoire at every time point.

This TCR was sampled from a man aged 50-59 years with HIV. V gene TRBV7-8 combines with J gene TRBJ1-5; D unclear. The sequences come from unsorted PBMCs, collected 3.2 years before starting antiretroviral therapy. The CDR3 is CASSSPSVHYSNQPQHF. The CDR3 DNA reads TGTGCCAGCAGCTCACCGTCGGTGCACTATAGCAATCAGCCCCAGCATTTT.